This is a list of T cell receptor beta chains from one sample in a study of OX40 agonist ivuxolimab in advanced cancers. The protocol was immunoSEQ multiplex PCR, while the TCRdb copy is restricted to in-frame clones and leaves out a portion. The sample lists 72,000 or so clones, 70% to 90% seen once, with approximately 0.92% in the top ten. The starting material was CD4+ or CD8+ T cells sorted from blood, obtained in a trial of the OX40 agonist ivuxolimab. The receptor set was obtained from an adult with an advanced solid tumor such as melanoma, head and neck, liver or kidney cancer. The CDR3 runs from the conserved cysteine through the conserved F or W. D genes are given only for firm matches. Clone size, where shown, is once, few, many, or a class for clones that have expanded.

clone_size	v_call	j_call	d_call	cdr3_nt	cdr3_aa
.	TRBV28	TRBJ1-1	.	TGTGCCAGCAGTGCCCCCGGGACAACTATGAACACTGAAGCTTTCTTT	CASSAPGTTMNTEAFF
.	TRBV29-1	TRBJ1-4	.	TGCAGCGTTGCGGGGAACGGTAATGAAAAACTGTTTTTT	CSVAGNGNEKLFF
.	TRBV2	TRBJ1-1	.	TGTGCCAGCAGTGAGGGGCTCTCGAACACTGAAGCTTTCTTT	CASSEGLSNTEAFF
.	TRBV5-4	TRBJ2-7	.	TGTGCCAGCAGCTTGGCCGGGCCCTACGAGCAGTACTTC	CASSLAGPYEQYF
.	TRBV6-5	TRBJ1-5	TRBD1	TGTGCCAGCAGTCAGACAGGGCTTCAGCCCCAGCATTTT	CASSQTGLQPQHF
once	TRBV5-4	TRBJ2-2	TRBD2	TGTGCCAGCAGCCCAGGACTAGCGGGGAACACCGGGGAGCTGTTTTTT	CASSPGLAGNTGELFF
.	TRBV30	TRBJ1-4	TRBD1	TGTGCCTGGAGTGTAGGGACAGGGGGTTATGAAAAACTGTTTTTT	CAWSVGTGGYEKLFF
once	TRBV15	TRBJ2-3	TRBD2	TGTGCCACCAGCAGAGACAGGGCGGGAGGGCCCACAGATACGCAGTATTTT	CATSRDRAGGPTDTQYF
.	TRBV2	TRBJ2-1	TRBD1	TGTGCCAGCAGTGAAGAACAGGGGCCTTACAATGAGCAGTTCTTC	CASSEEQGPYNEQFF
.	TRBV11-2	TRBJ1-2	.	TGTGCCAGCAGCTTAGTTGGGGGGCAAAACTATGGCTACACCTTC	CASSLVGGQNYGYTF
.	TRBV28	TRBJ1-2	.	TGTGCCAGCGGTCGGGATGGCTACACCTTC	CASGRDGYTF
.	TRBV5-1	TRBJ2-7	TRBD1	TGCGCCAGCAGCCTGGGACAGTATAACGAGCAGTACTTC	CASSLGQYNEQYF
.	TRBV2	TRBJ1-1	.	TGTGCCAGCACCTTAACCGCATTTAGCACTGAAGCTTTCTTT	CASTLTAFSTEAFF
.	TRBV15	TRBJ2-1	TRBD2	TGTGCCACCAGCTCCCAGCGGGAATATATACAGAATGAGCAGTTCTTC	CATSSQREYIQNEQFF
.	TRBV6-6	TRBJ1-2	TRBD1	TGTGCCAGCACCGACGGACAGGGGATCTATGGCTACACCTTC	CASTDGQGIYGYTF
.	TRBV2	TRBJ1-1	.	TGTGCCAGCAGCCCCCAACTCCAGACAAACACTGAAGCTTTCTTT	CASSPQLQTNTEAFF